One sample yielded the 16 T cell receptor delta chains listed below, sequenced in a study of gamma-delta T cells after stem cell transplantation. TCRdb re-called clones from the RT-PCR reads via CATT. The table records approximately 3,200 delta-chain clones, approximately 5% of them present only once. The sequencing input was gamma-delta T cells. These receptor sequences come from a human donor. It is not recorded whose cells these are; they may come from a transplant donor.

This clone was counted a few times. TCRdb records a much larger clone's protein for this DNA, with a difference at residue 9 that likely arises from a read error; the protein given is the translation of the DNA. The chain carries TRDV2 and TRDJ1, with 8 bases matching TRDD3. Germline V gene lookup returns CDR1 GEAIGNYY and CDR2 EKD. J gave up 0 bases and V 3 bases, and 14 bases lay outside the gene matches. The CDR3 extends over 18 amino acids. CDR3 coding DNA: TGTGCCTGTGACGCCGTACTGGGGGGTACGCGGGACACCGATAAACTCATCTTT. Translation: CACDAVLGGTRDTDKLIF.

Comment on this clone: TCRdb shows a much larger clone's protein in place of this DNA's translation, and the two differ at residue 8, likely through a read error; the protein shown is translated from the DNA. The chain combines TRDV2 with TRDJ1, with D uncertain. The CDR3 runs to 14 residues. Germline CDR1 reads GEAIGNYY; CDR2 reads EKD. V gave up 2 bases and J gave up 3 bases, with 12 bases separating them. CDR3 bases: TGTGCCTGTGACATAATTGGGAGATCCGATAAACTCATCTTT. Protein sequence: CACDIIGRSDKLIF.

Comments on this clone: The translation of this DNA and the TCRdb protein of a much larger clone differ at residue 12, probably owing to a read error; the protein shown here is translated from the DNA. The chain links TRDV2 to TRDJ1, with 11 nucleotides matching TRDD3. Trimming cost V 6 bases and J 6 bases; bases outside gene matches: 14. CDR1 and CDR2 (germline): GEAIGNYY, EKD. CDR3 length: 16 amino acids. This CDR3 is CACYSITGGYVNKLIF. Written as DNA, the CDR3 is TGTGCCTGTTATTCGATTACTGGGGGATATGTCAATAAACTCATCTTT.

A few counts support this clone. This DNA's translation differs at residue 5 from TCRdb's protein, which comes from a much larger clone; a read error is likely, and the protein shown is translated from the DNA. This chain connects TRDV2 to TRDJ1; TRDD3 matches 8 bases. Per the germline V gene, CDR1 is GEAIGNYY and CDR2 is EKD. J lost 0 bases, V lost 3 bases, and 17 bases had no gene match. The CDR3 length is 19 residues. CDR3 protein: CACDALRPGGPTHTDKLIF. In DNA form, the CDR3 reads TGTGCCTGTGACGCCCTCCGACCTGGGGGACCGACCCACACCGATAAACTCATCTTT.

This clone was picked up a small number of times. The chain joins TRDV2 to TRDJ1, with TRDD3 matching over 10 bases. The V gene's germline CDR1 is GEAIGNYY and CDR2 EKD. V dropped 3 bases and J dropped 1; count of bases not matched to a gene: 7. CDR3 length equals 16 residues. The CDR3, as DNA: TGTGCCTGTGACTCCCGGGGGGATACGGCCACCGATAAACTCATCTTT. This encodes CACDSRGDTATDKLIF.

The CDR3 here is CACDAVLGDTSNGELIF. The CDR3 DNA reads as TGTGCCTGTGACGCCGTACTGGGGGATACATCGAACGGAGAACTCATCTTT. The rearrangement uses TRDV2 and TRDJ1, with 12 bases identical to TRDD3. The V gene end was trimmed by 3 bases and the J gene end by 9 bases; junction bases not matched to a gene: 16. This CDR3 has 17 amino acids. Germline V gene sequence: CDR1 GEAIGNYY, CDR2 EKD.

Note on this clone: This sequence is one base from a far larger clone and is likely a read error. The chain is built from TRDV2 and TRDJ3, with 12 positions matching TRDD3. The length of the CDR3 is 20 residues. Per germline, CDR1 GEAIGNYY and CDR2 EKD. This CDR3 reads CACDTVLGDTISWDTRRMFF. The CDR3 DNA follows: TGTGCCTGTGACACCGTACTGGGGGATACAATCTCCTGGGACACCCGACGGATGTTTTTC.

As to this clone: A single base is all that separates this from a far larger clone, so a read error is likely. Other nucleotide sequences in the sample specify the same CDR3. The chain uses TRDV2 and TRDJ1; D perhaps matches TRDD3 (6 bases). Germline V gives CDR1 GEAIGNYY, CDR2 EKD. Deletions cut 1 base from V and 2 bases from J, with 16 bases between. The CDR3 consists of 16 residues. DNA for the CDR3: TGTGCCTGTGACACGGTGGGGGCCCCGGGGACCGATAAACTCATCTTT. This codes for CACDTVGAPGTDKLIF.

This clone was counted a few times. A single base separates this from a much larger clone, so it may be a read error. The chain is built from TRDV2 and TRDJ1; 11 bases agree with TRDD3. The V gene end was trimmed by 3 bases and the J gene end by 0 bases; junction bases not matched to a gene: 17. Germline lookup yields CDR1 GEAIGNYY and CDR2 EKD. This CDR3 has 20 amino acids. The DNA of the CDR3 is TGTGCCTGTGACGACATACTGGGGGATAACAGCCCCTCTTACACCGATAAACTCATCTTT. Encoded protein: CACDDILGDNSPSYTDKLIF.

This clone turned up a few times. V gene TRDV2 combines with J gene TRDJ1; 12 nucleotides line up with TRDD3. The V segment lost 3 bases and the J segment 0 bases; nucleotides outside the gene matches: 4. This CDR3 has 16 amino acids. Germline assignment: CDR1 GEAIGNYY and CDR2 EKD. Here the CDR3 reads CACDFLGDTYTDKLIF. The CDR3 nucleotides are TGTGCCTGTGACTTTCTGGGGGATACGTACACCGATAAACTCATCTTT.

This clone is medium-sized (0.01 to 0.1%) by share. The CDR3 spells CACDPLGDGEYTDKLIF. DNA for the CDR3: TGTGCCTGTGACCCTCTGGGGGATGGCGAATACACCGATAAACTCATCTTT. The rearrangement uses TRDV2 and TRDJ1, with 9 bases lining up with TRDD3. Germline V CDR1 and CDR2: GEAIGNYY, EKD. The trim removed 3 bases at V and 0 bases at J, leaving 10 bases unmatched. The CDR3 sequence is 17 residues long.

Note on this clone: Since a far larger clone is one base different, this is likely a read error. The same CDR3 arises from other DNA sequences in this sample as well. The rearrangement uses TRDV2 and TRDJ1; TRDD3 matches at 11 bases. The CDR3 length is 19 residues. Germline V CDR1 and CDR2: GEAIGNYY, EKD. J gave up 0 bases and V 0 bases, and 11 bases lay outside the gene matches. CDR3: CACDTVMGDTRGYTDKLIF. As DNA, the CDR3 is TGTGCCTGTGACACCGTGATGGGGGATACGCGGGGCTACACCGATAAACTCATCTTT.

There are a few counts of this clone. The amino acid sequence in TCRdb belongs to a much larger clone and departs from this DNA's translation at residue 5, likely a sequencing read error; the sequence shown is translated from the DNA. The chain employs TRDV2 and TRDJ1; 11 bases agree with TRDD3. Germline-derived CDR1 and CDR2 are GEAIGNYY and EKD. The CDR3 runs to 16 residues. Losses at the gene ends were 6 bases for V and 4 bases for J; bases not matched to a gene: 12. In nucleotides, the CDR3 is TGTGCCTGTTATACGATTACTGGGGGATATGTCGATAAACTCATCTTT. It encodes CACYTITGGYVDKLIF.

This clone showed up just a few times. This is likely an artifact of a read error, given a far larger clone one base away. This same CDR3 is encoded by further DNA sequences in the sample. J is TRDJ1 and V is TRDV2, with D possibly being TRDD3 (5 bases). There are 15 residues in the CDR3. Germline-derived CDR1 and CDR2 are GEAIGNYY and EKD. Here the CDR3 DNA reads TGTGCCTGTGACACCGTGGGGAATCACACCGACAAACTCATCTTT. Protein sequence: CACDTVGNHTDKLIF.

With respect to this clone: Possible read error: a much larger clone is one base away. V and J are TRDV2 and TRDJ1; 12 bases line up with TRDD3. The CDR3 is made up of 16 amino acids. Germline CDR1 reads GEAIGNYY; CDR2 reads EKD. The CDR3, as DNA: TGTGCCTGTGATTTTCTACTGGGGGATACAACCGGTAAACTCATCTTT. Translating it yields CACDFLLGDTTGKLIF.

About this clone itself: A read error is likely here: a far larger clone is one base away. This CDR3 is also generated by other DNA sequences in the sample. This rearrangement joins TRDV2 to TRDJ1; 9 nucleotides agree with TRDD3. The CDR3 runs to 20 residues. The germline gives CDR1 GEAIGNYY, CDR2 EKD. CDR3 protein: CACDINTGGPWGIYTDKLIF. The CDR3 DNA reads TGTGCCTGTGACATCAATACTGGGGGACCCTGGGGCATATACACTGATAAACTCATCTTT.